The 9 T cell receptor beta chains in this list originate from one sample, sequenced in a study of OX40 agonist ivuxolimab in advanced cancers. Clones were read by immunoSEQ multiplex PCR, and TCRdb kept only the in-frame ones, dropping some. Found here are 6,500 to 8,500 clones, around 78% of them singletons; the top ten hold nearly 60%. Sequenced material: CD4+ or CD8+ T cells sorted from blood, taken in a trial of the OX40 agonist ivuxolimab. The source is an adult with an advanced solid tumor such as melanoma, head and neck, liver or kidney cancer.

The chain employs TRBV14 and TRBJ1-2; the D gene is possibly TRBD1 (5 bases). Trimming took 5 bases from V and 1 from J, leaving 8 bases between them. The CDR3 contains 13 residues. Germline V gene sequence: CDR1 SGHDN, CDR2 FVKESK. CDR3 sequence: CASSSTVNYGYTF. The CDR3 nucleotides read TGTGCCAGCAGCTCGACAGTTAACTATGGCTACACCTTC.

The sample holds a few counts of this clone. The chain links TRBV6-5 to TRBJ2-7; D might be TRBD1 (5 bases). The germline V and J ends were trimmed by 5 bases and 7 bases, with 15 bases remaining between them. CDR1 and CDR2 (germline): MNHEY, SVGAGI. This CDR3 is built from 13 residues. The CDR3 loop reads CASSPYSPGEQYF. The CDR3 DNA sequence: TGTGCCAGCAGTCCTTACTCCCCAGGGGAGCAGTACTTC.

This rearrangement joins TRBV4-3 to TRBJ2-1, with unresolved D. This CDR3 is built from 13 residues. V was shortened by 0 bases and J by 6 bases, with 6 bases between the two germline ends. The germline gives CDR1 LGHNA, CDR2 YSLEER. This CDR3 reads CASSQDWVNEQFF. The CDR3 nucleotides read TGCGCCAGCAGCCAAGATTGGGTCAATGAGCAGTTCTTC.

This clone showed up just a few times. V gene TRBV7-6 combines with J gene TRBJ2-1; no reliable D call. Germline V lookup: CDR1 SGHVS, CDR2 FNYEAQ. The CDR3 runs to 17 residues. The V end was cut by 0 bases, the J end by 2 bases, with 14 bases between. The CDR3 is CASSLAPNSFAYNEQFF. The CDR3, as DNA: TGTGCCAGCAGCTTAGCGCCGAACAGTTTCGCCTACAATGAGCAGTTCTTC.

The chain joins TRBV5-6 to TRBJ2-7, with 7 bases lining up with TRBD2. In germline, CDR1 is SGHDT, CDR2 YYEEEE. Trimming removed 6 bases from V and 6 bases from J; junction bases left unmatched: 9. The CDR3 length is 13 residues. This CDR3 is CASTGGRGGEQYF. DNA for the CDR3: TGTGCCAGCACTGGGGGGAGGGGAGGCGAGCAGTACTTC.

The chain couples TRBV7-2 to TRBJ1-1, with D hard to call. In germline, CDR1 is SGHTA, CDR2 FQGNSA. The CDR3 contains 15 residues. V lost 3 bases to trimming and J lost 3 bases, with 14 bases between them. The CDR3 sequence: CASSFFPLLDTEAFF. Written as DNA, the CDR3 is TGTGCCAGCAGCTTTTTCCCTTTGCTGGACACTGAAGCTTTCTTT.

The rearrangement uses TRBV7-9 and TRBJ1-2, with D unclear. The V and J ends lost 1 base and 8 bases respectively, with 11 bases between them. The CDR3 extends over 13 amino acids. Germline V lookup: CDR1 SEHNR, CDR2 FQNEAQ (reference sequence). CDR3 sequence: CASSLGLLVGYTF. In nucleotides, the CDR3 is TGTGCCAGCAGCTTAGGACTTTTAGTGGGCTACACCTTC.

The rearrangement uses TRBV7-9 and TRBJ2-3, with 11 bases matching TRBD1. V shed 5 bases and J 3 bases; nucleotides not matched to a gene: 7. CDR3 length equals 16 residues. Per germline, CDR1 SEHNR and CDR2 FQNEAQ (reference sequence). The CDR3 loop is CASSAPGQGETDTQYF. DNA of the CDR3: TGTGCCAGCAGCGCACCGGGACAGGGGGAAACAGATACGCAGTATTTT.

Worth noting for this clone: A junction boundary mismatches the germline segment, possibly from a read error. The chain uses TRBV6-5 and TRBJ1-2, with 8 positions matching TRBD1. The CDR3 runs to 13 residues. CDR1 and CDR2 (germline): MNHEY, SVGAGI. The CDR3 region has the DNA TGTGCCAGCAGTTTCGGACAGGGCCCCCCTCTCTTCTTC. Protein product: CASSFGQGPPLFF.